Following are 14 T cell receptor beta chains from one sample sequenced in a study of Ad26.COV2.S vaccination and SARS-CoV-2 variants. Noted treatment: some 20 received Ad26.COV2.S at low or high dose, single or two shots; about 5 received placebo; per-sample allocation not given. The investigators took samples on day 63 after the first vaccine or placebo injection. Libraries were prepared by immunoSEQ multiplex PCR; TCRdb keeps only in-frame clonotypes and omits some of them. The repertoire consists of more than 400,000 clones, with around 92% occurring once and the leading ten covering under 2%. Material: peripheral blood, obtained in a trial of Ad26.COV2.S vaccine versus placebo. These receptor sequences come from a person aged 18-65 years who received the Ad26.COV2.S COVID-19 vaccine or a placebo.

This clone was seen a handful of times. The chain is built from TRBV4-3 and TRBJ2-1; a possible D gene is TRBD2 (7 bases). CDR3 length: 19 amino acids. Germline V lookup: CDR1 LGHNA, CDR2 YSLEER. Trimming took off 1 base at V and 4 bases at J, with 23 bases between the two ends. The CDR3 spells CASSQGLDLGGPWYNEQFF. As DNA, the CDR3 is TGCGCCAGCAGCCAAGGTCTTGATCTGGGGGGGCCTTGGTACAATGAGCAGTTCTTC.

The J gene is TRBJ2-7, the V gene TRBV5-4, with D unresolved. The CDR3 is made up of 13 amino acids. In germline, CDR1 is SGHNT, CDR2 YYREEE (reference sequence). V gave up 2 bases and J gave up 2 bases, with 8 bases separating them. The chain's CDR3 is CASSFLGTYEQYF. DNA for the CDR3: TGTGCCAGCAGCTTTCTCGGCACCTACGAGCAGTACTTC. The entire variable domain, with the rest obtained from reference TRBV5-4 and TRBJ2-7, is as follows: ETGVTQSPTHLIKTRGQQVTLRCSSQSGHNTVSWYQQALGQGPQFIFQYYREEENGRGNFPPRFSGLQFPNYSSELNVNALELDDSALYLCASSFLGTYEQYFGPGTRLTVT.

This chain uses TRBV7-9 with TRBJ2-7; D gene ambiguous. Germline CDR1 is SEHNR and CDR2 is FQNEAQ (reference sequence). With 4 bases removed from V and 5 bases from J, the gap between germline ends came to 9 bases. The CDR3 consists of 12 residues. The CDR3 loop reads CASSSPFNEQYF. In DNA form, the CDR3 reads TGTGCCAGCAGCTCCCCCTTTAACGAGCAGTACTTC.

The V and J genes are TRBV7-9 and TRBJ1-1; TRBD1 might be the D (6 bases). CDR3 size: 15 residues. V was pared by 2 bases and J by 0 bases, with 10 bases between. Germline lookup yields CDR1 SEHNR and CDR2 FQNEAQ (reference sequence). The CDR3 DNA follows: TGTGCCAGCAGCTTACAGGGGCAAATGAACACTGAAGCTTTCTTT. It encodes CASSLQGQMNTEAFF.

The J gene is TRBJ1-1, the V gene TRBV24-1; D is ambiguous. The CDR3 has 13 amino acids. V was shortened by 2 bases and J by 1 base, with 4 bases between the two germline ends. Germline V lookup: CDR1 KGHDR, CDR2 SFDVKD. The CDR3 nucleotides read TGTGCCACCAGTGATTACGGGAACACTGAAGCTTTCTTT. It specifies CATSDYGNTEAFF.

This chain links TRBV30 with TRBJ2-1; 9 nucleotides match TRBD2. The CDR3 consists of 13 residues. Germline loops: CDR1 GTSNPN, CDR2 SVGIG (reference sequence). With 3 bases clipped from V and 8 bases from J, the junction kept 5 bases outside the gene matches. CDR3 sequence reads: CAWRAGGLHEQFF. CDR3 bases: TGTGCCTGGAGAGCGGGGGGCCTACATGAGCAGTTCTTC.

V usage is TRBV7-2 and J usage is TRBJ2-7, with D possibly being TRBD1 (6 bases). V lost 2 bases and J 5 bases, leaving 16 bases between the germline ends. Germline CDR1 is SGHTA and CDR2 is FQGNSA. CDR3 length: 15 residues. The DNA for the CDR3 is TGTGCCAGCAGCTTACTCGGACAGTCCTTCGACGAGCAGTACTTC. Translated: CASSLLGQSFDEQYF.

V gene TRBV2 combines with J gene TRBJ2-2; no definite D call. The CDR3 has 13 amino acids. Trimming left V 7 bases short and J 2 bases short, with 8 bases between. CDR1 and CDR2 from the germline V gene are SNHLY and FYNNEI. CDR3 sequence: CASMYRNTGELFF. In DNA, the CDR3 is TGTGCCAGCATGTACAGAAACACCGGGGAGCTGTTTTTT. Variable domain in full (rest from reference TRBV2 and TRBJ2-2): EPEVTQTPSHQVTQMGQEVILRCVPISNHLYFYWYRQILGQKVEFLVSFYNNEISEKSEIFDDQFSVERPDGSNFTLKIRSTKLEDSAMYFCASMYRNTGELFFGEGSRLTVL.

This rearrangement joins TRBV19 to TRBJ2-1; D remains unclear. The CDR3 consists of 12 residues. Trimming removed 8 bases at V and 6 bases at J, with 11 bases between. Germline lookup yields CDR1 LNHDA and CDR2 SQIVND (reference sequence). The CDR3 region has the DNA TGTGCCAGTTCAGACTCCCTCAATGAGCAGTTCTTC. Protein: CASSDSLNEQFF.

V gene TRBV19 combines with J gene TRBJ1-2, with 10 bases matching TRBD1. With V trimmed by 5 bases and J by 4 bases, 4 bases remained unmatched. The CDR3 length is 14 residues. The germline V gene has CDR1 LNHDA and CDR2 SQIVND (reference sequence). The CDR3 region is CASSGQGGAYGYTF. The DNA of the CDR3 is TGTGCCAGTAGTGGACAGGGGGGAGCCTATGGCTACACCTTC.

V usage is TRBV2 and J usage is TRBJ2-7; 7 bases match TRBD2. The germline V gene encodes CDR1 SNHLY and CDR2 FYNNEI. With 9 bases clipped from V and 2 bases from J, the junction kept 4 bases outside the gene matches. The length of the CDR3 is 12 residues. CDR3 DNA: TGTGCCAGGGGACTAATTCCCTACGAGCAGTACTTC. Amino acids: CARGLIPYEQYF.

V is TRBV7-9 and J is TRBJ2-3; 7 nucleotides agree with TRBD2. The germline CDR1 and CDR2 sequences are SEHNR and FQNEAQ (reference sequence). The CDR3 is 17 residues long. V lost 1 base, J lost 0 bases, and 7 bases stayed unmatched. The CDR3 reads CASSLGSSGTSTDTQYF. The CDR3 DNA reads TGTGCCAGCAGCTTAGGATCTAGCGGAACTAGCACAGATACGCAGTATTTT.

The rearrangement joins TRBV30 to TRBJ1-1; TRBD1 is a possible D gene (5 bases). Trimming removed 3 bases from V and 0 bases from J, with 8 bases in between. Per germline, CDR1 GTSNPN and CDR2 SVGIG (reference sequence). CDR3 size: 13 residues. CDR3 in DNA: TGTGCCTGGAGCTCAGGGATGAACACTGAAGCTTTCTTT. Translated, it gives CAWSSGMNTEAFF.

This sequence joins TRBV7-6 and TRBJ2-2; 9 bases match TRBD1. V dropped 1 base and J dropped 2; count of bases not matched to a gene: 14. Germline values: CDR1 SGHVS, CDR2 FNYEAQ. This CDR3 region has 20 residues. CDR3 DNA sequence: TGTGCCAGCAGCTTAGACCCCCCGGACAGGGGTCCATATAACACCGGGGAGCTGTTTTTT. It yields the protein CASSLDPPDRGPYNTGELFF.